The T cell receptor beta chain under discussion was sequenced for a study of blood T cell repertoires in COVID-19. Study overall: The origin of the acute and convalescent COVID-19 samples was the United States, Italy and Spain. The analysed material was cDNA or gDNA that came from T cells, B-cell-depleted T cells, or PBMCs.

Authors' methods: Using reference gene primer amplification, nucleated cell counts were estimated. The protocol was immunoSEQ multiplex PCR, while the TCRdb copy is restricted to in-frame clones and leaves out a portion. The V and J calls and clone size are taken from that table; D and trimming were inferred from the DNA. The sample lists about 35,000 clones, 88% occurring once. Germline CDR1 and CDR2: SEHNR and FQNEAQ (reference sequence). This CDR3 is built from 15 residues. V lost 1 base, J lost 5 bases, and 6 bases stayed unmatched. The clonotype comes from a woman in her 70s with active COVID-19. What was sequenced was peripheral blood. The J gene is TRBJ2-5, the V gene TRBV7-9, with 8 bases fitting TRBD2. CDR3 loop: CASSLGSQRGETQYF. The CDR3 coding sequence is TGTGCCAGCAGCTTAGGATCGCAGCGGGGGGAGACCCAGTACTTC.